The rows below give T cell receptor beta chains drawn from one sample of a study of blood T cell repertoires in COVID-19. TCRdb's copy holds only in-frame clones and misses some; the assay was immunoSEQ multiplex PCR. The sample has 140,000 to 150,000 clones, about 83% seen once; the top ten hold 4.5% to 6%. The sample was PBMCs or T cells enriched from blood (not recorded which). All receptors come from a woman in her fifties or sixties who had been exposed to COVID-19. Both conserved end residues are part of each CDR3. A D gene is named only where the DNA matches it firmly. For some rows the clone size is stated as once, few or many, or as a class when expanded; others skip it.

v_gene	abundance	d_gene	j_gene	CDR3nt	CDR3aa
TRBV20-1	NA	NA	TRBJ1-1	TGCAGTGCTAGTCCTCCGGCAGGGATGAACACTGAAGCTTTCTTT	CSASPPAGMNTEAFF
TRBV18	NA	NA	TRBJ1-1	TGTGCCAGCTCACCGGGACACGCGAACACTGAAGCTTTCTTT	CASSPGHANTEAFF
TRBV4-3	NA	NA	TRBJ1-2	TGCGCCAGCAGCCAAGACGGCAGGGATCGGCGTGGCTACACCTTC	CASSQDGRDRRGYTF
TRBV3-1/TRBV3-2	NA	TRBD2	TRBJ2-3	TGTGCCAGCAGCCAAGTTAGCGGGGGGGCCTTAAATACGCAGTATTTT	CASSQVSGGALNTQYF
TRBV5-4	NA	NA	TRBJ2-2	TGTGCCAGCAGCTCGACGCTAGGCGATGCCGGGGAGCTGTTTTTT	CASSSTLGDAGELFF
TRBV6-4	NA	NA	TRBJ2-6	TGTGCCAGTCGGTCATCTGGGGCCAACGTCCTGACTTTC	CASRSSGANVLTF
TRBV7-9	NA	NA	TRBJ1-2	TGTGCCAGCAGCTTAGGCGGTTCCTATGGCTACACCTTC	CASSLGGSYGYTF
TRBV9	NA	NA	TRBJ2-1	TGTGCCAGCAGCGCCGAGGGGGTTGAGCAGTTCTTC	CASSAEGVEQFF
TRBV7-2	once	TRBD2	TRBJ2-7	TGTGCCAGCAGCTTACCCCTAGCGGGAGACCACTCCTACGAGCAGTACTTC	CASSLPLAGDHSYEQYF
TRBV2	NA	NA	TRBJ2-1	TGTGCCAGCGCCGGGACTCTCTACAATGAGCAGTTCTTC	CASAGTLYNEQFF
TRBV3-1/TRBV3-2	NA	TRBD2	TRBJ2-1	TGTGCCAGCAGCCAAGAAGCGGGGGGCTACAATGAGCAGTTCTTC	CASSQEAGGYNEQFF
TRBV9	NA	TRBD1	TRBJ1-3	TGTGCCAGCAGCGTAGCATCACAGGGGGCTGGAAACACCATATATTTT	CASSVASQGAGNTIYF
TRBV5-1	NA	NA	TRBJ2-2	TGCGCCAGCAGCTTGGACAGGGGGGGCGGGGAGCTGTTTTTT	CASSLDRGGGELFF
TRBV3-1/TRBV3-2	NA	TRBD2	TRBJ2-3	TGTGCCAGCAGCCTGCGGACTAGCGGACGCACAGATACGCAGTATTTT	CASSLRTSGRTDTQYF
TRBV9	NA	TRBD1	TRBJ2-5	TGTGCCAGCAGCGTTGACAGGGGAGAAGAGACCCAGTACTTC	CASSVDRGEETQYF
TRBV9	NA	NA	TRBJ1-3	TGTGCCAGCAGCGTCTTAGACAGCTCTGGAAACACCATATATTTT	CASSVLDSSGNTIYF
TRBV5-6	once	NA	TRBJ1-1	TGTGCCAGCAGCTTGTCCCCAGGGTTTGTGAACACTGAAGCTTTCTTT	CASSLSPGFVNTEAFF
TRBV7-8	NA	TRBD2	TRBJ2-1	TGTGCCAGCAGCACGACTAGCGGGATCTACAATGAGCAGTTCTTC	CASSTTSGIYNEQFF
TRBV29-1	NA	NA	TRBJ2-5	TGCAGCGTTGAAGGGCGGGCACAAGAGGCCCAGTACTTC	CSVEGRAQEAQYF
TRBV27	NA	NA	TRBJ2-7	TGTGCCAGCAGTCCAACGACAGGATCCTACGAGCAGTACTTC	CASSPTTGSYEQYF
TRBV6-2/TRBV6-3	NA	TRBD2	TRBJ2-1	TGTGCCAGCAGTTACTTCGGGGGGGGCGGCTACAATGAGCAGTTCTTC	CASSYFGGGGYNEQFF
TRBV11-3	NA	TRBD2	TRBJ2-1	TGTGCCAGCAGCCCATCTAGCGGGTCCTACAATGAGCAGTTCTTC	CASSPSSGSYNEQFF
TRBV5-1	once	NA	TRBJ2-7	TGCGCCAGCAGCTTGACGGGAGACCCCGGGGAGCAGTACTTC	CASSLTGDPGEQYF
TRBV12-5	NA	TRBD2	TRBJ2-1	TGTGCTAGTGGTTTAATAGCGGGGAGCTCCTACAATGAGCAGTTCTTC	CASGLIAGSSYNEQFF
TRBV28	once	NA	TRBJ1-2	TGTGCCAGCAGTTTGGCCCTCGATAACTATGGCTACACCTTC	CASSLALDNYGYTF
TRBV9	NA	NA	TRBJ1-2	TGTGCCAGCAGCGTTTTTGGGCAGAGCTATGGCTACACCTTC	CASSVFGQSYGYTF
TRBV4-2	NA	TRBD1	TRBJ1-4	TGTGCCAGCAGCCAAGATTCACAGGGGGTAAAACTGTTTTTT	CASSQDSQGVKLFF
TRBV4-1	NA	NA	TRBJ2-1	TGCGCCAGCAGCCAAGAGGGGGCGCGGCAGTTCTTC	CASSQEGARQFF
TRBV6-5	NA	TRBD1	TRBJ2-2	TGTGCCAGCAGTTACTCGCCGGGACAGGACACCGGGGAGCTGTTTTTT	CASSYSPGQDTGELFF
TRBV7-9	NA	TRBD1	TRBJ1-2	TGTGCCAGCAGCTCTCCCAGGGGGGATGGCTACACCTTC	CASSSPRGDGYTF
TRBV7-9	NA	NA	TRBJ2-7	TGTGCCAGCAGCCGACAGGCCTACGAGCAGTACTTC	CASSRQAYEQYF
TRBV9	once	NA	TRBJ2-5	TGTGCCAGCAGCCCCTCGACTTTGGCGGAGACCCAGTACTTC	CASSPSTLAETQYF
TRBV6-2/TRBV6-3	NA	NA	TRBJ1-1	TGTGCCAGCAGCCTCATGAACACTGAAGCTTTCTTT	CASSLMNTEAFF
TRBV5-6	NA	NA	TRBJ1-1	TGTGCCAGCAGCTCCACAGAGATGAACACTGAAGCTTTCTTT	CASSSTEMNTEAFF
TRBV4-3	NA	TRBD1	TRBJ1-1	TGCGCCAGCAGCCAAACCTTACAGGGGGCCTACGCTGAAGCTTTCTTT	CASSQTLQGAYAEAFF
TRBV9	NA	NA	TRBJ2-5	TGTGCCAGCAGCCCAATGGGGGGGCAGCTTAACTTC	CASSPMGGQLNF
TRBV19	NA	TRBD1	TRBJ2-4	TGTGCCAGTAGTACGACAGGGGGCGCCGACATTCAGTACTTC	CASSTTGGADIQYF
TRBV5-1	NA	TRBD1	TRBJ2-7	TGCGCCAGCGGAAAGACAGGGGACTCCTACGAGCAGTACTTC	CASGKTGDSYEQYF
TRBV19	NA	TRBD2	TRBJ2-7	TGTGCCAGTAGTATGGGGCCTAGCGGGCCCATAGAGCAGTACTTC	CASSMGPSGPIEQYF
TRBV4-1	NA	NA	TRBJ1-1	TGCGCCAGCAGCCAGGTTCAGACAGGAAACACTGAAGCTTTCTTT	CASSQVQTGNTEAFF
TRBV7-6	NA	NA	TRBJ2-3	TGTGCCAGCAGCGTAAGCGGAGGGGGCACAGATACGCAGTATTTT	CASSVSGGGTDTQYF
TRBV11-3	NA	TRBD1	TRBJ2-3	TGTGCCAGCAGCTTAGGGACAGGGACAGATACGCAGTATTTT	CASSLGTGTDTQYF
TRBV24-1	NA	NA	TRBJ2-2	TGTGCCACCAACTCAGGGGATGGCACCGGGGAGCTGTTTTTT	CATNSGDGTGELFF
TRBV5-4	NA	TRBD1	TRBJ1-1	TGTGCCAGCAGCTTGGCGGACAGGCGTACTGAAGCTTTCTTT	CASSLADRRTEAFF
TRBV7-2	NA	NA	TRBJ2-1	TGTGCCAGCAGCTCTAGAGGGGGGGCGGCTAGTTTGTTTAGTGAGCAGTTCTTC	CASSSRGGAASLFSEQFF
TRBV3-1/TRBV3-2	NA	NA	TRBJ1-3	TGTGCCAGCAGGAGGAGGGAGCATTTT	CASRRREHF
TRBV12-5	NA	NA	TRBJ1-6	TGTGCTAGTGGTTCGGACAGAAGCAATTCACCCCTCCACTTT	CASGSDRSNSPLHF
TRBV5-1	few	NA	TRBJ1-3	TGCGCCAGCAGCTTGCGAGGGTCTGGAAACACCATATATTTT	CASSLRGSGNTIYF
TRBV7-2	NA	NA	TRBJ2-5	TGTGCCAGCAGCAAGACTAGTTTGGAGACCCAGTACTTC	CASSKTSLETQYF
TRBV9	NA	NA	TRBJ2-5	TGTGCCAGCAGCGTAGTTCCAGTCCAAGAGACCCAGTACTTC	CASSVVPVQETQYF
TRBV7-3	NA	NA	TRBJ1-1	TGTGCCAGCAGCTTAACTACCGGCCGGGACACTGAAGCTTTCTTT	CASSLTTGRDTEAFF
TRBV5-1	NA	TRBD2	TRBJ2-3	TGCGCCAGCAGCTTGGAGGTAGCGGGGGGTGCAGATACGCAGTATTTT	CASSLEVAGGADTQYF
TRBV9	NA	NA	TRBJ1-2	TGTGCCAGCAGCGATCTCTTAGGCTACACCTTC	CASSDLLGYTF
TRBV15	few	TRBD2	TRBJ2-1	TGTGCCACCAGCAGAGTCCGGACAGCGGGGGGGAATGAGCAGTTCTTC	CATSRVRTAGGNEQFF
TRBV3-1/TRBV3-2	NA	NA	TRBJ2-2	TGTGCCAGCAGCCCCCCCCCTAGAAACACCGGGGAGCTGTTTTTT	CASSPPPRNTGELFF
TRBV7-6	NA	NA	TRBJ1-4	TGTGCCAGCAGCTTACGGGGGGCAGATGAAAAACTGTTTTTT	CASSLRGADEKLFF
TRBV5-6	once	TRBD1	TRBJ2-3	TGTGCCAGCAGCCGGATACCGGGACAGGGGACAGATACGCAGTATTTT	CASSRIPGQGTDTQYF
TRBV6-5	NA	NA	TRBJ2-1	TGTGCCAGCAGTCCCGGGACACCGTACAATGAGCAGTTCTTC	CASSPGTPYNEQFF